The 26 T cell receptor beta chains listed next were all sequenced from one sample in a study of PD-1 blockade in classical Hodgkin lymphoma. The repertoire was sequenced with immunoSEQ multiplex PCR; TCRdb's copy has only in-frame clones and lacks some. The table has some 93,000 clones, roughly 90% seen once; the top ten hold less than 3.5%. Brentuximab vedotin exposure varied among the patients, all of whom had relapsed after autologous stem cell transplantation. The sequencing here drew on peripheral blood mononuclear cells (PBMCs), taken at baseline. These receptors originate from a human donor with classical Hodgkin lymphoma.

This sequence joins TRBV25-1 and TRBJ1-1; D might be TRBD1 (5 bases). This CDR3 contains 14 residues. Trimming cost V 3 bases and J 5 bases, with 13 bases left between them. Germline loops: CDR1 MGHDK, CDR2 SYGVNS. CDR3 loop: CASSDERWGTEAFF. CDR3 DNA: TGTGCCAGCAGTGACGAGAGGTGGGGGACTGAAGCTTTCTTT.

The chain links TRBV5-6 to TRBJ2-3; D may be TRBD2 (6 bases). This CDR3 comprises 16 residues. The ends were cut back, 2 bases at V and 5 bases at J, with 18 bases in the middle. Looked up from germline, CDR1 is SGHDT and CDR2 is YYEEEE. The CDR3 nucleotides are TGTGCCAGCAGCTTCTTCCCAGCGGAGGGAGGAGATACGCAGTATTTT. Amino acid sequence: CASSFFPAEGGDTQYF.

The chain recombines TRBV7-2 with TRBJ1-6; D perhaps matches TRBD1 (6 bases). The CDR3 runs to 15 residues. From germline, CDR1 is SGHTA and CDR2 FQGNSA. The germline V and J ends were trimmed by 3 bases and 10 bases, with 16 bases remaining between them. The CDR3 nucleotides are TGTGCCAGCAGCTTTCGGACAGCAAGGGCGTCACCCCTCCACTTT. Protein: CASSFRTARASPLHF.

The V gene is TRBV11-3, the J gene TRBJ2-1; D is unresolved. Between the trimmed V and J ends, which lost 5 bases and 3 bases, there was a span of 11 bases. This CDR3 is 14 amino acids long. The V gene's germline CDR1 is SGHNT and CDR2 YENEEA. CDR3 loop: CASSRESLYNEQFF. The CDR3 DNA reads as TGTGCCAGCAGCAGGGAATCCCTCTACAATGAGCAGTTCTTC.

This chain links TRBV9 with TRBJ1-5; a possible D gene is TRBD1 (6 bases). Trimming took off 3 bases at V and 3 bases at J, with 13 bases between the two ends. This CDR3 comprises 15 residues. Germline V gene data show CDR1 as SGDLS and CDR2 as YYNGEE. CDR3 in amino acids: CASSANGQLNQPQHF. The CDR3 region has the DNA TGTGCCAGCAGCGCCAATGGACAGCTCAATCAGCCCCAGCATTTT.

The gene calls are TRBV7-9 and TRBJ1-5; 10 bases align to TRBD1. CDR3 size: 17 residues. The V and J ends lost 5 bases and 3 bases, in that order; junction bases with no gene match: 10. Germline CDR1 reads SEHNR; CDR2 reads FQNEAQ (reference sequence). In DNA, the CDR3 is TGTGCCAGCAGCCGGGACAGGGGTCTGGGAAACAATCAGCCCCAGCATTTT. Its translation: CASSRDRGLGNNQPQHF.

This chain links TRBV6-5 with TRBJ2-7, with D perhaps matching TRBD1 or TRBD2 (5 bases each). Germline loops: CDR1 MNHEY, CDR2 SVGAGI. The CDR3 consists of 15 residues. V was pared by 0 bases and J by 1 base, with 10 bases between. CDR3 in amino acids: CASSYSRDLSYEQYF. CDR3 in DNA: TGTGCCAGCAGTTACTCTCGGGACCTATCCTACGAGCAGTACTTC.

This chain joins TRBV5-1 and TRBJ1-1; D is uncertain. V was shortened by 0 bases and J by 0 bases, with 12 bases between the two germline ends. The CDR3 length is 16 residues. Germline V CDR1 and CDR2: SGHRS, YFSETQ. CDR3 coding DNA: TGCGCCAGCAGCTTGGCCCTAGGACCCTTGAACACTGAAGCTTTCTTT. Amino acids: CASSLALGPLNTEAFF.

The rearrangement links TRBV9 to TRBJ1-1, with D perhaps matching TRBD1 (6 bases). Germline CDR1 reads SGDLS; CDR2 reads YYNGEE. This CDR3 contains 15 residues. V was shortened by 0 bases and J by 0 bases, with 9 bases between the two germline ends. CDR3 sequence: CASSVATGLNTEAFF. CDR3 nucleotides: TGTGCCAGCAGCGTAGCTACAGGGTTGAACACTGAAGCTTTCTTT.

The V gene is TRBV29-1, the J gene TRBJ1-2, with 9 bases fitting TRBD1. The CDR3 length is 13 residues. CDR1 and CDR2 (germline): SQVTM, ANQGSEA. V dropped 3 bases and J dropped 5; count of bases not matched to a gene: 4. The CDR3 DNA reads as TGCAGCGTTGAGGGGACAGGGCTATATGGCTACACCTTC. It encodes CSVEGTGLYGYTF.

The chain recombines TRBV6-1 with TRBJ2-3; TRBD2 matches 12 bases. The germline CDR1 and CDR2 sequences are MNHNS and SASEGT. There are 15 residues in the CDR3. V lost 2 bases and J lost 5; bases outside the gene matches: 2. CDR3 nucleotide sequence: TGTGCCAGCAGTGAACTAGCGGGAGGGAGAGATACGCAGTATTTT. This sequence encodes CASSELAGGRDTQYF.

This clone was seen just once. This chain links TRBV7-3 with TRBJ1-2; 9 bases fit TRBD1. CDR1 is SGHTA, CDR2 FQGTGA, per germline. The J segment lost 4 bases and the V segment lost 0 bases, leaving 3 bases of the junction unmatched. The CDR3 covers 15 residues. As DNA, the CDR3 is TGTGCCAGCAGCTTAACGGGACAGGGCCTCTATGGCTACACCTTC. Translated: CASSLTGQGLYGYTF.

The V and J genes are TRBV12-5 and TRBJ2-3; 11 nucleotides match TRBD2. CDR1 is LGHNT and CDR2 is FRNRAP in the germline V gene. This CDR3 region has 20 residues. J lost 2 bases, V lost 2 bases, and 15 bases had no gene match. The CDR3 sequence is CASGLSPGLAGQTNTDTQYF. CDR3 coding DNA: TGTGCTAGTGGTTTGAGCCCCGGACTAGCGGGCCAGACCAACACAGATACGCAGTATTTT.

This chain links TRBV5-1 with TRBJ2-1; 8 nucleotides align to TRBD1. This CDR3 has 15 amino acids. V gave up 3 bases and J gave up 5 bases; unmatched junction bases: 7. CDR1 and CDR2 from the germline V gene are SGHRS and YFSETQ. CDR3 sequence (DNA): TGCGCCAGCAGCTCCGGACAGGGACCCCACAATGAGCAGTTCTTC. Its protein is CASSSGQGPHNEQFF.

V gene TRBV14 combines with J gene TRBJ2-3; D uncertain. The CDR3 has 14 amino acids. Looked up from germline, CDR1 is SGHDN and CDR2 is FVKESK. The V gene lost 4 bases and the J gene lost 4 bases, with 12 bases spanning the gap. The CDR3 DNA reads TGTGCCAGCAGCCGTAGTCAATGGCCAGATACGCAGTATTTT. Its protein is CASSRSQWPDTQYF.

The rearrangement links TRBV30 to TRBJ1-3; D unresolved. Germline V gives CDR1 GTSNPN, CDR2 SVGIG (reference sequence). This CDR3 is 13 amino acids long. V lost 6 bases and J 0 bases, leaving 9 bases between the germline ends. The chain's CDR3 is CACSFFSGNTIYF. The CDR3, as DNA: TGTGCCTGCAGTTTTTTCTCTGGAAACACCATATATTTT.

The rearrangement joins TRBV29-1 to TRBJ2-1; the match to TRBD1 covers 10 bases. The CDR3 extends over 12 amino acids. Losses at the gene ends were 6 bases for V and 12 bases for J; bases not matched to a gene: 8. Germline V lookup: CDR1 SQVTM, CDR2 ANQGSEA. The CDR3 region is CSVEDRGYRQFF. The CDR3 nucleotides read TGCAGCGTCGAGGACAGGGGGTATAGGCAGTTCTTC.

J is TRBJ2-7 and V is TRBV28; D is possibly TRBD1 (6 bases). The CDR3 covers 17 residues. Trimming left V 7 bases short and J 3 bases short, with 25 bases between. In germline, CDR1 is MDHEN, CDR2 SYDVKM. The CDR3: CASTQDRGGHGFYEQYF. The DNA of the CDR3 is TGTGCCAGCACCCAGGACAGAGGGGGACATGGTTTCTACGAGCAGTACTTC.

This chain joins TRBV15 and TRBJ2-7; D unresolved. V was shortened by 3 bases and J by 2 bases, with 2 bases between the two germline ends. Germline V gene lookup returns CDR1 LNHNV and CDR2 YYDKDF (reference sequence). The CDR3 length is 11 residues. For the CDR3, the DNA is TGTGCCACCAGCAGTCCCTACGAGCAGTACTTC. It encodes CATSSPYEQYF.

V and J are TRBV5-1 and TRBJ1-1; perhaps TRBD1 as D (6 bases). V was pared by 4 bases and J by 5 bases, with 18 bases between. Germline V gene data show CDR1 as SGHRS and CDR2 as YFSETQ. The CDR3 length is 15 residues. CDR3 in amino acids: CASSAIIRGQTEAFF. CDR3 sequence (DNA): TGCGCCAGCAGCGCGATAATCAGGGGCCAAACTGAAGCTTTCTTT. Full variable domain (remainder filled in from reference TRBV5-1 and TRBJ1-1): KAGVTQTPRYLIKTRGQQVTLSCSPISGHRSVSWYQQTPGQGLQFLFEYFSETQRNKGNFPGRFSGRQFSNSRSEMNVSTLELGDSALYLCASSAIIRGQTEAFFGQGTRLTVV.

The chain carries TRBV18 and TRBJ2-3, with D unresolved. Trimming removed 2 bases at V and 0 bases at J, with 6 bases between. The CDR3 has 14 residues. Looked up from germline, CDR1 is KGHSH and CDR2 is LQKENI. CDR3 residues: CASSPKTSTDTQYF. CDR3 nucleotide sequence: TGTGCCAGCTCACCAAAGACTAGCACAGATACGCAGTATTTT.

J is TRBJ2-7 and V is TRBV5-1; D is possibly TRBD2 (6 bases). Deletions cut 1 base from V and 5 bases from J, with 16 bases between. The CDR3 is 15 amino acids. Germline CDR1 reads SGHRS; CDR2 reads YFSETQ. For the CDR3, the DNA is TGCGCCAGCAGCTTGACGGGCATGGCGGGAAACGAGCAGTACTTC. Translating gives CASSLTGMAGNEQYF.

This rearrangement joins TRBV11-2 to TRBJ2-7; D unresolved. Deletions cut 3 bases from V and 1 base from J, with 7 bases between. Germline values: CDR1 SGHAT, CDR2 FQNNGV. The CDR3 has 13 amino acids. Written as DNA, the CDR3 is TGTGCCAGCAGCTTGGGATCGTCCTACGAGCAGTACTTC. It specifies CASSLGSSYEQYF.

The V call is TRBV19, the J call TRBJ1-1; D remains unclear. Trimming removed 3 bases from V and 7 bases from J, with 12 bases in between. The CDR3 extends over 13 amino acids. Germline CDR1 reads LNHDA; CDR2 reads SQIVND (reference sequence). The CDR3, as DNA: TGTGCCAGTAGTATTACTAGGGTGGGTGAAGCTTTCTTT. This gives the protein CASSITRVGEAFF.

The CDR3: CASSGRTDTLHPYNEQFF. As DNA, the CDR3 is TGCGCCAGCAGCGGACGGACTGATACACTCCACCCCTACAATGAGCAGTTCTTC. The chain recombines TRBV5-1 with TRBJ2-1; possible D gene TRBD2, 5 bases. The germline V and J ends were trimmed by 4 bases and 2 bases, with 22 bases remaining between them. Germline values: CDR1 SGHRS, CDR2 YFSETQ. CDR3 length: 18 residues.

The chain combines TRBV19 with TRBJ2-3; 7 bases match TRBD2. CDR3 length: 15 residues. Germline V gene lookup returns CDR1 LNHDA and CDR2 SQIVND (reference sequence). Unmatched junction bases numbered 4, after V lost 3 bases and J lost 1 base. The CDR3 loop reads CASSIWEGGTDTQYF. As DNA, the CDR3 is TGTGCCAGTAGTATCTGGGAGGGCGGCACAGATACGCAGTATTTT.